The 28 T cell receptor beta chains presented below share a single source sample, sequenced in a study of blood T cell repertoires in COVID-19. Profiled with immunoSEQ multiplex PCR; TCRdb holds only in-frame clones, not every one. The table records 110,000 to 150,000 clones, roughly 80% of them present only once. The sequenced material came from peripheral blood. The receptors were sampled from a man aged 50 to 59 with active or convalescent COVID-19.

The chain employs TRBV29-1 and TRBJ1-1, with a tentative D call TRBD1 (5 bases). CDR3 length: 12 amino acids. The V and J ends lost 4 bases and 10 bases respectively, with 16 bases between them. The germline V gene encodes CDR1 SQVTM and CDR2 ANQGSEA. CDR3 coding DNA: TGCAGCGTTGGTAGGGGAAGTGGTGGAGCTTTCTTT. Its protein is CSVGRGSGGAFF.

The chain uses TRBV29-1 and TRBJ2-1; the match to TRBD2 covers 9 bases. Trimming cost V 8 bases and J 2 bases; bases outside gene matches: 7. Germline CDR1 is SQVTM and CDR2 is ANQGSEA. The CDR3 totals 14 residues. The chain's CDR3 is CSFLAGRPYNEQFF. The CDR3 coding sequence is TGCAGCTTTCTAGCGGGGAGGCCCTACAATGAGCAGTTCTTC.

The rearrangement uses TRBV15 and TRBJ2-3; TRBD2 is a possible D gene (5 bases). Trimming left V 5 bases short and J 7 bases short, with 25 bases between. Germline V lookup: CDR1 LNHNV, CDR2 YYDKDF (reference sequence). The CDR3 runs 17 residues. The CDR3: CATSSPGLLDSGYTQYF. The CDR3 nucleotides read TGTGCCACCAGCTCCCCTGGCCTTTTGGACTCGGGCTATACGCAGTATTTT. Full variable domain (rest looked up from reference TRBV15 and TRBJ2-3): DAMVIQNPRYQVTQFGKPVTLSCSQTLNHNVMYWYQQKSSQAPKLLFHYYDKDFNNEADTPDNFQSRRPNTSFCFLDIRSPGLGDTAMYLCATSSPGLLDSGYTQYFGPGTRLTVL.

Only one count was recorded for this clone. V is TRBV24-1 and J is TRBJ2-5; 7 bases are shared with TRBD2. Germline assignment: CDR1 KGHDR and CDR2 SFDVKD. The V segment lost 1 base and the J segment 3 bases; nucleotides outside the gene matches: 7. The CDR3 has 16 amino acids. DNA of the CDR3: TGTGCCACCAGTGATTTAACCCGGGGGGTAAAAGAGACCCAGTACTTC. It encodes CATSDLTRGVKETQYF.

The rearrangement uses TRBV18 and TRBJ2-7, with 7 bases matching TRBD2. The V segment lost 3 bases and the J segment 0 bases; nucleotides outside the gene matches: 8. This CDR3 region has 16 residues. Per germline, CDR1 KGHSH and CDR2 LQKENI. The CDR3 nucleotides read TGTGCCAGCTCACCGATAACTAGCGATTACTCCTACGAGCAGTACTTC. Protein product: CASSPITSDYSYEQYF.

The chain recombines TRBV4-1 with TRBJ2-7, with D unresolved. The CDR3 covers 13 residues. The germline V gene has CDR1 MGHRA and CDR2 YSYEKL. The V gene lost 4 bases and the J gene lost 1 base, with 8 bases spanning the gap. The CDR3 loop is CASSPTTSYEQYF. The CDR3 nucleotides are TGCGCCAGCAGCCCGACAACTTCCTACGAGCAGTACTTC.

The CDR3 sequence: CAWLTTGRGYTF. The CDR3, as DNA: TGTGCCTGGCTTACCACAGGGAGAGGCTACACCTTC. The chain combines TRBV30 with TRBJ1-2, with a weak D call TRBD1 (6 bases). There are 12 residues in the CDR3. V dropped 5 bases and J dropped 8 bases, with 15 bases sitting between them. CDR1 is GTSNPN and CDR2 is SVGIG in the germline V gene (reference sequence).

The chain employs TRBV24-1 and TRBJ2-5; 7 nucleotides agree with TRBD1. With V trimmed by 6 bases and J by 5 bases, 5 bases remained unmatched. CDR3 length: 13 amino acids. Germline V gene lookup returns CDR1 KGHDR and CDR2 SFDVKD. For the CDR3, the DNA is TGTGCCACCAGTATGAGGGGGCGGGAGACCCAGTACTTC. This sequence encodes CATSMRGRETQYF.

V usage is TRBV7-9 and J usage is TRBJ1-1; possibly TRBD1 for D (5 bases). Per the germline V gene, CDR1 is SEHNR and CDR2 is FQNEAQ (reference sequence). The CDR3 spans 15 residues. The V end was cut by 5 bases, the J end by 1 base, with 14 bases between. CDR3 sequence (DNA): TGTGCCAGCAGCCAACCGGTTACAGGGAACACTGAAGCTTTCTTT. Translated: CASSQPVTGNTEAFF. Full variable domain (outside the CDR3, taken from reference TRBV7-9 and TRBJ1-1): DTGVSQNPRHKITKRGQNVTFRCDPISEHNRLYWYRQTLGQGPEFLTYFQNEAQLEKSRLLSDRFSAERPKGSFSTLEIQRTEQGDSAMYLCASSQPVTGNTEAFFGQGTRLTVV.

The chain joins TRBV7-2 to TRBJ2-3; D might be TRBD2 (6 bases). CDR1 and CDR2 from the germline V gene are SGHTA and FQGNSA. The germline V and J ends were trimmed by 1 base and 4 bases, with 6 bases remaining between them. This CDR3 is 13 amino acids long. The CDR3 spells CASSLGLADTQYF. The CDR3 DNA sequence: TGTGCCAGCAGCTTAGGACTAGCAGATACGCAGTATTTT.

This clone came up a few times. The rearrangement links TRBV15 to TRBJ2-5; D is possibly TRBD2 (7 bases). V was trimmed by 3 bases and J by 5 bases, leaving 13 bases between them. The germline V gene has CDR1 LNHNV and CDR2 YYDKDF (reference sequence). This CDR3 region has 14 residues. The DNA for the CDR3 is TGTGCCACCAGCAGTAAACAGGGAGGGGAGACCCAGTACTTC. Its translation: CATSSKQGGETQYF.

This rearrangement joins TRBV18 to TRBJ2-7; 8 bases line up with TRBD2. The CDR3 has 15 residues. V dropped 3 bases and J dropped 0; count of bases not matched to a gene: 4. The germline V gene encodes CDR1 KGHSH and CDR2 LQKENI. The CDR3 sequence: CASSPASGLSYEQYF. The CDR3 DNA reads as TGTGCCAGCTCACCTGCTAGCGGGCTCTCCTACGAGCAGTACTTC.

The chain employs TRBV19 and TRBJ1-5; D is uncertain. The germline V and J ends were trimmed by 7 bases and 0 bases, with 13 bases remaining between them. The CDR3 covers 15 residues. Germline V gene data show CDR1 as LNHDA and CDR2 as SQIVND (reference sequence). DNA for the CDR3: TGTGCCAGTATTGGCCAGGTTTATAGCAATCAGCCCCAGCATTTT. Protein sequence: CASIGQVYSNQPQHF.

This chain's CDR3 is CASSTSRGAAKAVVNEQYF. In nucleotides, the CDR3 is TGTGCCAGTAGTACCTCACGCGGGGCTGCGAAGGCGGTAGTCAACGAGCAGTACTTC. The chain combines TRBV19 with TRBJ2-7; TRBD2 is a possible D gene (6 bases). Per the germline V gene, CDR1 is LNHDA and CDR2 is SQIVND (reference sequence). The length of the CDR3 is 19 residues. V was cut by 4 bases and J by 5 bases, with 30 bases left in between.

The chain uses TRBV27 and TRBJ2-1; D remains ambiguous. The V end lost 0 bases, the J end lost 4 bases, and 10 bases lay between the germline ends. The CDR3 spans 15 residues. Germline CDR1 MNHEY, CDR2 SMNVEV (reference sequence). The CDR3 bases are TGTGCCAGCAGTTTATCGAGGCAGTTATACAATGAGCAGTTCTTC. Translated, it gives CASSLSRQLYNEQFF.

V usage is TRBV3-1 (or the pseudogene TRBV3-2) and J usage is TRBJ2-7; 11 bases are a match to TRBD2. The germline gives CDR1 LGHDT, CDR2 YNNKEL (reference sequence). The junction had 7 bases not matched to a gene; V was cut back by 3 bases and J by 3 bases. The CDR3 runs 16 residues. CDR3 amino acids: CASSQFSGRAYYEQYF. In DNA form, the CDR3 reads TGTGCCAGCAGCCAGTTTAGCGGGAGGGCCTACTACGAGCAGTACTTC.

The CDR3: CASNTGDDGYTF. In DNA, the CDR3 is TGTGCCAGCAATACAGGGGACGATGGCTACACCTTC. The chain uses TRBV12-3 or TRBV12-4 and TRBJ1-2; 7 bases match TRBD1. The CDR3 length is 12 residues. V lost 7 bases to trimming and J lost 6 bases; unmatched junction nucleotides: 5.

V and J are TRBV5-6 and TRBJ2-3; possibly TRBD2 for D (6 bases). This CDR3 is built from 15 residues. V was cut by 2 bases and J by 4 bases, with 14 bases left in between. Germline V lookup: CDR1 SGHDT, CDR2 YYEEEE. CDR3 region: CASSFITAGPDTQYF. The CDR3, as DNA: TGTGCCAGCAGCTTTATCACTGCGGGGCCAGATACGCAGTATTTT. The full variable domain, in which reference TRBV5-6 and TRBJ2-3 provide the parts outside the CDR3, is DAGVTQSPTHLIKTRGQQVTLRCSPKSGHDTVSWYQQALGQGPQFIFQYYEEEERQRGNFPDRFSGHQFPNYSSELNVNALLLGDSALYLCASSFITAGPDTQYFGPGTRLTVL.

The chain joins TRBV15 to TRBJ2-7; D is uncertain. CDR1 is LNHNV, CDR2 YYDKDF, per germline (reference sequence). The CDR3 length is 13 residues. Trimming left V 5 bases short and J 3 bases short, with 11 bases between. CDR3 nucleotides: TGTGCCACCAGCTCATACTACAACTACGAGCAGTACTTC. Amino acid sequence: CATSSYYNYEQYF.

V is TRBV5-1 and J is TRBJ1-1, with a tentative D call TRBD1 (6 bases). This CDR3 contains 15 residues. V was shortened by 0 bases and J by 5 bases, with 14 bases between the two germline ends. Germline-derived CDR1 and CDR2 are SGHRS and YFSETQ. The CDR3 sequence: CASSLVPGEWTEAFF. Written as DNA, the CDR3 is TGCGCCAGCAGCTTGGTCCCAGGGGAATGGACTGAAGCTTTCTTT.

V usage is TRBV19 and J usage is TRBJ2-7; perhaps TRBD2 as D (6 bases). Looked up from germline, CDR1 is LNHDA and CDR2 is SQIVND (reference sequence). V was shortened by 5 bases and J by 0 bases, with 26 bases between the two germline ends. CDR3 length: 19 amino acids. The CDR3 bases are TGTGCCAGTAGTCCTCGCCGAGGGTGGGAGGTTTCGAGCTCCTACGAGCAGTACTTC. Encoded protein: CASSPRRGWEVSSSYEQYF.

CDR3 nucleotides: TGCGCCAGCAGCTTATTAGGACAGAATCATGAAAAACTGTTTTTT. Protein sequence: CASSLLGQNHEKLFF. The chain is built from TRBV5-1 and TRBJ1-4, with a possible D match to TRBD1 (6 bases). Germline CDR1 reads SGHRS; CDR2 reads YFSETQ. This CDR3 has 15 residues. Between the trimmed V and J ends, which lost 2 bases and 6 bases, there was a span of 14 bases.

The chain couples TRBV9 to TRBJ1-2; D perhaps matches TRBD1 (5 bases). The CDR3 is made up of 13 amino acids. CDR1 and CDR2 from the germline V gene are SGDLS and YYNGEE. V was pared by 0 bases and J by 5 bases, with 8 bases between. CDR3 sequence reads: CASSVADSYGYTF. DNA of the CDR3: TGTGCCAGCAGCGTAGCTGACAGTTATGGCTACACCTTC.

The rearrangement joins TRBV5-1 to TRBJ2-2; 8 bases are shared with TRBD1. The CDR3 extends over 16 amino acids. Germline values: CDR1 SGHRS, CDR2 YFSETQ. The V and J ends lost 4 bases and 5 bases, in that order; junction bases with no gene match: 10. CDR3 loop: CASSAQGAVGTGELFF. Here the CDR3 DNA reads TGCGCCAGCAGCGCCCAGGGGGCAGTAGGTACCGGGGAGCTGTTTTTT.

The chain links TRBV9 to TRBJ1-3, with a weak D call TRBD1 (5 bases). CDR1 is SGDLS and CDR2 is YYNGEE in the germline V gene. The CDR3 runs to 14 residues. Trimming removed 5 bases from V and 6 bases from J, with 15 bases in between. The CDR3 is CASSLRGTENTIYF. The DNA of the CDR3 is TGTGCCAGCAGTCTCCGGGGGACGGAAAACACCATATATTTT.

The chain is built from TRBV4-1 and TRBJ1-5; possible D gene TRBD1, 5 bases. Trimming removed 1 base from V and 4 bases from J, with 14 bases in between. Germline values: CDR1 MGHRA, CDR2 YSYEKL. This CDR3 contains 16 residues. CDR3 protein: CASSQVWQGGNQPQHF. Here the CDR3 DNA reads TGCGCCAGCAGCCAAGTGTGGCAGGGCGGTAATCAGCCCCAGCATTTT.

This chain uses TRBV9 with TRBJ2-1, with 9 bases lining up with TRBD2. Germline-derived CDR1 and CDR2 are SGDLS and YYNGEE. The V segment lost 0 bases and the J segment 8 bases; nucleotides outside the gene matches: 12. The CDR3 length is 17 residues. The CDR3 DNA reads TGTGCCAGCAGCGTAGGGGCTAGGCGGGAGGGCCCCGATGAGCAGTTCTTC. It specifies CASSVGARREGPDEQFF.

The V gene is TRBV19, the J gene TRBJ1-5, with 7 bases fitting TRBD1. V dropped 5 bases and J dropped 0; count of bases not matched to a gene: 7. Germline loops: CDR1 LNHDA, CDR2 SQIVND (reference sequence). This CDR3 has 16 amino acids. The CDR3 DNA reads TGTGCCAGTAGTCCACCGGACAGGCTTAGCAATCAGCCCCAGCATTTT. Residues: CASSPPDRLSNQPQHF.